Detailed here is one T cell receptor beta chain. As yet, its antigen is unknown. TCRdb's copy holds only in-frame clones and misses some; the assay was immunoSEQ multiplex PCR. In the table there are about 38,000 clones, 65% to 85% of which are singletons. Germline assignment: CDR1 MNHEY and CDR2 SMNVEV (reference sequence). The V and J ends lost 5 bases and 0 bases, in that order; junction bases with no gene match: 3. This CDR3 contains 16 residues. Individuals having autoimmune disease history or systemic immunosuppression were not enrolled. This record belongs to a study of OX40 agonist ivuxolimab in advanced cancers. Study-wide background: The treatment was a fully human IgG2 OX40 agonist, ivuxolimab. Dose-escalation subjects each had hepatocellular carcinoma, melanoma, renal cell or head and neck cancer. Study observations and caveats: Part of the nonresponder group also had normalized T-cell clonal expansion that was low.

The sequences come from CD4+ or CD8+ T cells sorted from blood, collected in a trial of the OX40 agonist ivuxolimab. V and J are TRBV27 and TRBJ2-6; 8 bases match TRBD1. The sequence came from an adult with an advanced solid tumor such as melanoma, head and neck, liver or kidney cancer. The CDR3 region is CASSRTGPSGANVLTF. CDR3 in DNA: TGTGCCAGCAGTCGGACAGGGCCCTCTGGGGCCAACGTCCTGACTTTC.